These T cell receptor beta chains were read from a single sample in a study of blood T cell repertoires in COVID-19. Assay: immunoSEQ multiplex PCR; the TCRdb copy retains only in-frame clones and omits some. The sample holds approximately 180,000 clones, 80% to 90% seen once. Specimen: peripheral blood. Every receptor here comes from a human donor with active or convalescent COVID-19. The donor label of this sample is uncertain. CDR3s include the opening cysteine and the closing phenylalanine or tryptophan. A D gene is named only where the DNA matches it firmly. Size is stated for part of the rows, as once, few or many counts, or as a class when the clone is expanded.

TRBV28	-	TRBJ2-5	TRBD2	CATCRGSIGETQYF	TGTGCCACCTGTCGCGGGAGTATAGGAGAGACCCAGTACTTC
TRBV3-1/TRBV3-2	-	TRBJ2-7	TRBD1	CASSRDRVVDEQYF	TGTGCCAGCAGCCGGGACAGGGTTGTCGACGAGCAGTACTTC
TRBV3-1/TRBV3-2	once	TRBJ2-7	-	CASSQGTTYAYEQYF	TGTGCCAGCAGCCAAGGGACTACCTACGCCTACGAGCAGTACTTC
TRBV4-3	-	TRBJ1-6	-	CASQGEASGHSPLHF	TGCGCCAGCCAAGGGGAAGCAAGTGGTCATTCACCCCTCCACTTT
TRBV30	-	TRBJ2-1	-	CAWSVLRGLYNEQFF	TGTGCCTGGAGTGTATTGCGCGGGCTCTACAATGAGCAGTTCTTC
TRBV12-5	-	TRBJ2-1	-	CASGGLLLGEQFF	TGTGCTAGTGGTGGACTCCTGTTAGGTGAGCAGTTCTTC
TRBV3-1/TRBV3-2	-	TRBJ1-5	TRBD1	CASSTGTVSREAQHF	TGTGCCAGCAGCACCGGGACAGTCTCGCGGGAGGCCCAGCATTTT
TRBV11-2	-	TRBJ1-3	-	CASSLDRQRQTGNTIYF	TGTGCCAGCAGCTTAGATCGGCAGCGGCAGACTGGAAACACCATATATTTT
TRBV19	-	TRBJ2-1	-	CASSVPGHGYNEQFF	TGTGCCAGTAGTGTTCCGGGACATGGGTACAATGAGCAGTTCTTC
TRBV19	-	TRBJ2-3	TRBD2	CASSISLAGSSTDTQYF	TGTGCCAGTAGTATCTCACTAGCGGGATCTAGCACAGATACGCAGTATTTT
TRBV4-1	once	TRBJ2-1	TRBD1	CASSHAPGQGDNEQFF	TGCGCCAGCAGCCATGCACCGGGACAGGGGGATAATGAGCAGTTCTTC
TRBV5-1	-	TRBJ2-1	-	CASSLSQNNEQFF	TGCGCCAGCAGCTTGTCCCAGAATAATGAGCAGTTCTTC
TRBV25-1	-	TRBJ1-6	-	CASSSRGGYNSPLHF	TGTGCCAGCTCATCTCGAGGGGGATATAATTCACCCCTCCACTTT
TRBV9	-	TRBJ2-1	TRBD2	CASSVPQAGGGYNEQFF	TGTGCCAGCAGCGTACCCCAGGCTGGGGGGGGTTACAATGAGCAGTTCTTC
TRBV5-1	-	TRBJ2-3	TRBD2	CASSFTSGEDTQYF	TGCGCCAGCAGCTTCACTAGCGGGGAAGATACGCAGTATTTT
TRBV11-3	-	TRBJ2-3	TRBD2	CASSSRKTSLADTQYF	TGTGCCAGCAGCTCACGAAAGACTAGCCTCGCAGATACGCAGTATTTT
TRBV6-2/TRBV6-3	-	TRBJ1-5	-	CASSQYRSTWNQPQHF	TGTGCCAGCAGTCAATACAGAAGCACATGGAATCAGCCCCAGCATTTT
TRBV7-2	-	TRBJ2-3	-	CASSSLAGDTQYF	TGTGCCAGCAGCTCACTGGCGGGGGATACGCAGTATTTT
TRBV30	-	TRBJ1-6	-	CAWSVTLYNSPLHF	TGTGCCTGGAGTGTAACCCTATATAATTCACCCCTCCACTTT
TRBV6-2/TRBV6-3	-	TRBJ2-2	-	CASSYRTHTGELFF	TGTGCCAGCAGTTACCGGACACATACCGGGGAGCTGTTTTTT
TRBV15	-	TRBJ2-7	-	CATSRVLVDGGTSYEQYF	TGTGCCACCAGCAGAGTTTTAGTGGATGGGGGGACCTCCTACGAGCAGTACTTC
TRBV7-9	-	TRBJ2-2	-	CASSLAELTGELFF	TGTGCCAGCAGCTTAGCGGAACTAACCGGGGAGCTGTTTTTT